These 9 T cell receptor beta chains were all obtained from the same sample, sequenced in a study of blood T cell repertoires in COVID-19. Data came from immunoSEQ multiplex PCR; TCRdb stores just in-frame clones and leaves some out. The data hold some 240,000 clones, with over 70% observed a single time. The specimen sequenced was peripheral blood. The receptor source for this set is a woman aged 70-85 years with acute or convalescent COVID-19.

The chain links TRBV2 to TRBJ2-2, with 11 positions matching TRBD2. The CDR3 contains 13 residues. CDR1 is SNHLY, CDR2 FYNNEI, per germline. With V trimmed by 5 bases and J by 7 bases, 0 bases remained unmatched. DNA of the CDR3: TGTGCCAGCAGTACTAGCGGGGGCGGGGAGCTGTTTTTT. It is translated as CASSTSGGGELFF.

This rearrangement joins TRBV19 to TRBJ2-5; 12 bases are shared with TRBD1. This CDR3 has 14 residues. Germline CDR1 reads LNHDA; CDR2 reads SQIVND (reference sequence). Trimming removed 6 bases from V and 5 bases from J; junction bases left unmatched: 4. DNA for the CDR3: TGTGCCAGTAGAGGGGACAGGGGGCATGAGACCCAGTACTTC. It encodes CASRGDRGHETQYF.

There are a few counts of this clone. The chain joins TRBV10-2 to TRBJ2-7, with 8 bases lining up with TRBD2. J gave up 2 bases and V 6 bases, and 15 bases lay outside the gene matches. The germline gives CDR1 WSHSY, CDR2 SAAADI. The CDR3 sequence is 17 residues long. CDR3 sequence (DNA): TGCGCCAGCAGAGCCCTGGGATCCGGGACTAGAACCTACGAGCAGTACTTC. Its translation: CASRALGSGTRTYEQYF.

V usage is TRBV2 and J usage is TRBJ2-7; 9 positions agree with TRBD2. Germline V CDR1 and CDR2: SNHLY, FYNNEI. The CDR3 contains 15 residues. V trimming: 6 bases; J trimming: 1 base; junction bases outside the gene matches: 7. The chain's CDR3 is CASSAGTSRSYEQYF. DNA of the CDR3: TGTGCCAGCAGCGCCGGGACTAGCAGGTCCTACGAGCAGTACTTC.

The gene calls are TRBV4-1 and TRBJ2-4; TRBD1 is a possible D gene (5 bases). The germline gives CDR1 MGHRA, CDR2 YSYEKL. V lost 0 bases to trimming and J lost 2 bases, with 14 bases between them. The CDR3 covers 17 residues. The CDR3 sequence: CASSQDPPGLTKNIQYF. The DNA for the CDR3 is TGCGCCAGCAGCCAAGATCCGCCAGGGTTAACCAAAAACATTCAGTACTTC.

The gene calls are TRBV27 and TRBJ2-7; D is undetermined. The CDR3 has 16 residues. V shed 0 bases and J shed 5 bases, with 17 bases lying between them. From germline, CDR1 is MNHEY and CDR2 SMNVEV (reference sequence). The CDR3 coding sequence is TGTGCCAGCAGTTTATCGGTTAGTGGTCGTGTCCACGAGCAGTACTTC. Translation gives CASSLSVSGRVHEQYF.

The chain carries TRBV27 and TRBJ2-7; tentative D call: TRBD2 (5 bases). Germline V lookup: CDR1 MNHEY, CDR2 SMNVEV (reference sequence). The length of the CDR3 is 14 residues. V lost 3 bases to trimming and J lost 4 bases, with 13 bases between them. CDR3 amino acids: CASSFGSLRYEQYF. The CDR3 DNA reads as TGTGCCAGCAGTTTTGGGAGCCTTCGATACGAGCAGTACTTC.

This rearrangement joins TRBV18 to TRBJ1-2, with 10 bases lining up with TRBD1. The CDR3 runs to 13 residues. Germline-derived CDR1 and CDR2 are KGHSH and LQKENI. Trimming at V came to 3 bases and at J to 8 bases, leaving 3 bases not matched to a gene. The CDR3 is CASSPTGGEGYTF. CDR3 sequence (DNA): TGTGCCAGCTCACCGACAGGGGGCGAGGGCTACACCTTC.

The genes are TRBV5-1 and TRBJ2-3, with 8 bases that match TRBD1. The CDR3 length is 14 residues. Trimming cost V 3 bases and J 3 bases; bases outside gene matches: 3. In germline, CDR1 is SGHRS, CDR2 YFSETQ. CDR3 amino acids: CASSSGQGTDTQYF. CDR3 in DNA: TGCGCCAGCAGCTCTGGACAGGGAACAGATACGCAGTATTTT.